The TCR beta chain described here comes from a study of T-cell memory formation after mild COVID-19. MiXCR, run by TCRdb on the 5' RACE reads, gives a single entry per CDR3 protein. The sample contains 150,000 to 200,000 distinct CDR3 sequences, approximately 10% of which appear only once. As to this clonotype: Its antigen is unknown.

Study-wide points: Contracting clones localized mainly to CM and EM when CD4+ and mainly to EMRA when CD8+.

CDR1 and CDR2 from the germline V gene are SGHRS and YFSETQ. The CDR3 runs 13 residues. Between the trimmed V and J ends, which lost 5 bases and 9 bases, there was a span of 15 bases. This chain joins TRBV5-1 and TRBJ1-5, with D unresolved. Material: PBMCs or a T cell subset sorted from them (not recorded which). The TCR originated in a man between 18 and 29 years old who had mild COVID-19 (a few samples of this study predate the infection). Cell type and time point are not known. The CDR3 nucleotides read TGCGCCAGCAGGGGCGGATCGGAGGGGCCCCAGCATTTT. This translates into CASRGGSEGPQHF.